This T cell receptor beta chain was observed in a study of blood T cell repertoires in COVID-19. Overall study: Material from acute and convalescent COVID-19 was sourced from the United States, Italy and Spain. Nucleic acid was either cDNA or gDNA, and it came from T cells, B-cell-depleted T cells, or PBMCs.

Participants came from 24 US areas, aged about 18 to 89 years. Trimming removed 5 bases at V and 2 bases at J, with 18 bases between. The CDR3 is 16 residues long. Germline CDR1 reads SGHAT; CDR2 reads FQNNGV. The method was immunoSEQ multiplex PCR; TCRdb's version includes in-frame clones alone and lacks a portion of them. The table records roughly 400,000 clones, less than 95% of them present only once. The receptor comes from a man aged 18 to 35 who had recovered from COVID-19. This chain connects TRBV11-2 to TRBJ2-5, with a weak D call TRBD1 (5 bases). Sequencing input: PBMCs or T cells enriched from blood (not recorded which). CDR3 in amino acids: CASSRTGRTNQETQYF. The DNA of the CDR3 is TGTGCCAGCAGCCGGACCGGACGGACAAATCAAGAGACCCAGTACTTC.